These 30 T cell receptor beta chains were all obtained from the same sample, sequenced in a study of T cells in Graves' hyperthyroidism and ophthalmopathy. Researchers took RNA transcripts and amplified the TCR beta CDR3 regions from them. HTBI primers were the set used in a first-round RT-PCR of the TCR CDR3. MiXCR, applied by TCRdb to the multiplex PCR reads, yields one record per CDR3 protein. The data show over 350,000 distinct CDR3 sequences, with roughly 13% seen just once and over 25% held by the top ten. Sample: blood. The receptor set was obtained from a man between 45 and 60 years old with Graves' ophthalmopathy.

This clonotype was observed a handful of times. The chain joins TRBV9 to TRBJ2-1; 7 bases match TRBD2. Germline CDR1 reads SGDLS; CDR2 reads YYNGEE. Trimming removed 0 bases from V and 9 bases from J; junction bases left unmatched: 3. This CDR3 spans 13 amino acids. Here the CDR3 DNA reads TGTGCCAGCAGCGTAGGCGGGGGTGTTGAGCAGTTCTTC. Its protein is CASSVGGGVEQFF.

This clonotype has ten or more counts. The CDR3 bases are TGCGCCAGCAGCGTAGGAGGAGAGTACAATCAGCCCCAGCATTTT. Amino acid sequence: CASSVGGEYNQPQHF. V is TRBV5-1 and J is TRBJ1-5; D gene uncertain. CDR3 length: 15 residues. Deletions cut 4 bases from V and 3 bases from J, with 14 bases between. Per the germline V gene, CDR1 is SGHRS and CDR2 is YFSETQ.

The V call is TRBV29-1, the J call TRBJ2-2, with TRBD2 identical over 9 bases. The germline V gene encodes CDR1 SQVTM and CDR2 ANQGSEA. V shed 5 bases, J shed 6 bases, and the junction held 13 bases outside the gene matches. The CDR3 consists of 16 residues. The CDR3 is CSVHRGSGRGSGELFF. The CDR3, as DNA: TGCAGCGTTCATCGGGGTAGCGGGAGAGGCTCCGGGGAGCTGTTTTTT.

Many counts were recorded for this clonotype. The V and J genes are TRBV27 and TRBJ1-1, with D possibly being TRBD1 (5 bases). Germline CDR1 and CDR2: MNHEY and SMNVEV (reference sequence). The ends were cut back, 1 base at V and 5 bases at J, with 14 bases in the middle. This CDR3 comprises 15 residues. The DNA for the CDR3 is TGTGCCAGCAGTTTATTTTCGGGGGGGGTTACTGAAGCTTTCTTT. Translating gives CASSLFSGGVTEAFF.

This sequence joins TRBV5-6 and TRBJ2-7; 9 nucleotides agree with TRBD2. V shed 4 bases, J shed 4 bases, and the junction held 9 bases outside the gene matches. This CDR3 has 15 residues. CDR1 SGHDT and CDR2 YYEEEE come from the germline V gene. CDR3 region: CASSVAGASFYEQYF. The CDR3 DNA follows: TGTGCCAGCAGCGTAGCGGGGGCGTCCTTTTACGAGCAGTACTTC.

Ten or more counts support this clonotype. The chain is built from TRBV2 and TRBJ1-1, with 7 bases fitting TRBD1. The CDR3 covers 14 residues. J lost 6 bases, V lost 6 bases, and 10 bases had no gene match. The germline V gene encodes CDR1 SNHLY and CDR2 FYNNEI. The CDR3 DNA sequence: TGTGCCAGCAGCTTTACCGGGACAGAATCTGAAGCTTTCTTT. It yields the protein CASSFTGTESEAFF.

The chain carries TRBV5-1 and TRBJ2-2, with 9 bases that match TRBD2. J gave up 7 bases and V 0 bases, and 7 bases lay outside the gene matches. Germline V gives CDR1 SGHRS, CDR2 YFSETQ. The CDR3 covers 16 residues. CDR3 nucleotide sequence: TGCGCCAGCAGCTTGGCGGTAGCGGGAGATCACGGGGAGCTGTTTTTT. Translated, it gives CASSLAVAGDHGELFF. Supplemented by reference TRBV5-1 and TRBJ2-2, the full variable domain reads KAGVTQTPRYLIKTRGQQVTLSCSPISGHRSVSWYQQTPGQGLQFLFEYFSETQRNKGNFPGRFSGRQFSNSRSEMNVSTLELGDSALYLCASSLAVAGDHGELFFGEGSRLTVL.

This clonotype was seen ten or more times. The chain carries TRBV28 and TRBJ2-5; D is unresolved. The CDR3 covers 12 residues. Per germline, CDR1 MDHEN and CDR2 SYDVKM. V dropped 6 bases and J dropped 10 bases, with 15 bases sitting between them. CDR3 in amino acids: CASSTGLVVQYF. The DNA for the CDR3 is TGTGCCAGCAGCACCGGCCTGGTTGTCCAGTACTTC.

The sample holds a few counts of this clonotype. This chain uses TRBV12-3 or TRBV12-4 with TRBJ2-7, with D maybe TRBD1 (5 bases). V was shortened by 3 bases and J by 1 base, with 13 bases between the two germline ends. The CDR3 loop spans 15 amino acids. Written as DNA, the CDR3 is TGTGCCAGCAGTTTGAGTCAGGGCTATTCCTACGAGCAGTACTTC. Residues: CASSLSQGYSYEQYF.

In its sample, this clonotype was seen many times. The genes are TRBV5-5 and TRBJ2-2; TRBD1 agrees at 8 bases. The CDR3 is 16 amino acids. Trimming took 4 bases from V and 4 from J; bases not matched to a gene: 9. Germline V gene data show CDR1 as SGHKS and CDR2 as YYEKEE (reference sequence). The CDR3 loop is CASSPGQGAVTGELFF. CDR3 nucleotides: TGTGCCAGCAGCCCCGGACAGGGTGCGGTCACCGGGGAGCTGTTTTTT.

This clonotype was observed a handful of times. V gene TRBV9 combines with J gene TRBJ1-2; D call uncertain. CDR3 size: 14 residues. V lost 0 bases to trimming and J lost 8 bases, with 14 bases between them. Germline CDR1 is SGDLS and CDR2 is YYNGEE. The CDR3 sequence is CASSVGDGGKGYTF. DNA of the CDR3: TGTGCCAGCAGCGTAGGAGACGGAGGCAAAGGCTACACCTTC.

This clonotype was seen many times. The gene calls are TRBV6-1 and TRBJ2-1; 12 positions agree with TRBD2. CDR3 size: 15 residues. Germline V gene sequence: CDR1 MNHNS, CDR2 SASEGT. V lost 6 bases and J lost 7; bases outside the gene matches: 7. The CDR3 loop reads CASRNRLAGENEQFF. CDR3 DNA: TGTGCCAGCAGGAATAGACTAGCGGGAGAAAATGAGCAGTTCTTC.

This clonotype was counted many times. This sequence joins TRBV28 and TRBJ1-2; perhaps TRBD1 as D (6 bases). The CDR3 runs 15 residues. The germline V gene has CDR1 MDHEN and CDR2 SYDVKM. V was trimmed by 5 bases and J by 2 bases, leaving 15 bases between them. This chain's CDR3 is CASSPRGRGNYGYTF. The CDR3 DNA reads TGTGCCAGCAGTCCTCGGGGGAGGGGGAACTATGGCTACACCTTC.

The sample holds a few counts of this clonotype. CDR3 region: CASSERQFSETQYF. The CDR3 bases are TGTGCCAGTAGTGAACGACAGTTTTCAGAGACCCAGTACTTC. The chain recombines TRBV19 with TRBJ2-5; D is perhaps TRBD1 (5 bases). V lost 5 bases and J 4 bases, leaving 14 bases between the germline ends. This CDR3 is 14 amino acids long. CDR1 is LNHDA and CDR2 is SQIVND in the germline V gene (reference sequence). Using reference TRBV19 and TRBJ2-5 for the parts outside the CDR3, the full variable domain is DGGITQSPKYLFRKEGQNVTLSCEQNLNHDAMYWYRQDPGQGLRLIYYSQIVNDFQKGDIAEGYSVSREKKESFPLTVTSAQKNPTAFYLCASSERQFSETQYFGPGTRLLVL.

This chain uses TRBV19 with TRBJ2-1, with 8 bases matching TRBD2. Germline assignment: CDR1 LNHDA and CDR2 SQIVND (reference sequence). The CDR3 is 17 residues long. The ends lost 0 bases at V and 3 bases at J; junction bases unmatched: 7. The CDR3 here is CASSIESAGAFYNEQFF. CDR3 nucleotide sequence: TGTGCCAGTAGTATAGAGTCAGCGGGAGCTTTCTACAATGAGCAGTTCTTC.

This clonotype has at least ten counts. CDR3 amino acids: CASSQDTGNSYEQYF. DNA of the CDR3: TGTGCCAGCAGCCAAGATACGGGGAACTCCTACGAGCAGTACTTC. V gene TRBV3-1 combines with J gene TRBJ2-7; maybe TRBD2 (5 bases). V was pared by 0 bases and J by 0 bases, with 9 bases between. The germline V gene encodes CDR1 LGHDT and CDR2 YNNKEL (reference sequence). This CDR3 region has 15 residues.

This clonotype came up many times. This rearrangement joins TRBV28 to TRBJ2-5, with D perhaps TRBD2 (6 bases). The CDR3 extends over 16 amino acids. The germline V gene encodes CDR1 MDHEN and CDR2 SYDVKM. V was clipped by 5 bases and J by 4 bases, with 20 bases between them. CDR3 in amino acids: CASSPLFGSSGETQYF. DNA of the CDR3: TGTGCCAGCAGTCCTCTTTTCGGGAGCTCCGGAGAGACCCAGTACTTC.

This clonotype has ten or more counts. The chain combines TRBV7-9 with TRBJ1-6; the D is unclear. Trimming cost V 6 bases and J 0 bases, with 12 bases left between them. CDR1 SEHNR and CDR2 FQNEAQ come from the germline V gene (reference sequence). The CDR3 runs 16 residues. The CDR3 DNA follows: TGTGCCAGCAGTTCCGGAGAAAGCTCCTATAATTCACCCCTCCACTTT. Protein sequence: CASSSGESSYNSPLHF.

The chain uses TRBV29-1 and TRBJ1-1; TRBD1 matches at 11 bases. CDR3 length: 14 amino acids. CDR1 is SQVTM, CDR2 ANQGSEA, per germline. Germline trimming cut 1 base from V and 4 bases from J; bases unmatched to any gene: 2. CDR3 residues: CSVEGDRGFTEAFF. The CDR3 DNA reads as TGCAGCGTTGAAGGGGACAGGGGGTTCACTGAAGCTTTCTTT.

The gene calls are TRBV14 and TRBJ1-1; D call uncertain. The germline V gene encodes CDR1 SGHDN and CDR2 FVKESK. V was clipped by 3 bases and J by 1 base, with 12 bases between them. There are 15 residues in the CDR3. Here the CDR3 reads CASSQTHGGNTEAFF. Here the CDR3 DNA reads TGTGCCAGCAGCCAGACCCACGGTGGGAACACTGAAGCTTTCTTT.

This chain connects TRBV12-3 or TRBV12-4 to TRBJ2-7; 7 bases line up with TRBD2. Losses at the gene ends were 3 bases for V and 1 base for J; bases not matched to a gene: 6. This CDR3 comprises 15 residues. The CDR3 DNA reads as TGTGCCAGCAGTTTCGAGGCGGGAGTTTCCTACGAGCAGTACTTC. Protein: CASSFEAGVSYEQYF.

This clonotype was seen at least ten times. The chain combines TRBV7-2 with TRBJ2-7; D remains unclear. In germline, CDR1 is SGHTA, CDR2 FQGNSA. V gave up 1 base and J gave up 6 bases, with 10 bases separating them. There are 13 residues in the CDR3. The DNA of the CDR3 is TGTGCCAGCAGCTTAGGTGCTATATCCGAGCAGTACTTC. Protein product: CASSLGAISEQYF.

This clonotype has a count of ten or more. V is TRBV3-1 and J is TRBJ1-1; D remains ambiguous. CDR3 length equals 13 residues. Germline CDR1 is LGHDT and CDR2 is YNNKEL (reference sequence). V shed 1 base and J shed 5 bases, with 8 bases lying between them. Here the CDR3 DNA reads TGTGCCAGCAGCCAAGTGGCGAGTACTGAAGCTTTCTTT. Amino acids: CASSQVASTEAFF.

This chain links TRBV10-3 with TRBJ2-2; D possibly corresponds to TRBD2 (5 bases). The ends were cut back, 6 bases at V and 3 bases at J, with 11 bases in the middle. The CDR3 sequence is 14 residues long. CDR1 is ENHRY, CDR2 SYGVKD, per germline. Written as DNA, the CDR3 is TGTGCCATCAGCACAAACGGGGACACCGGGGAGCTGTTTTTT. Encoded protein: CAISTNGDTGELFF.

J is TRBJ2-2 and V is TRBV19; 9 bases align to TRBD1. The junction had 12 bases not matched to a gene; V was cut back by 5 bases and J by 5 bases. This CDR3 has 17 amino acids. The germline gives CDR1 LNHDA, CDR2 SQIVND (reference sequence). The CDR3 DNA reads as TGTGCCAGTAGTCTTGCGTCGTGGGGACAGGGAACCGGGGAGCTGTTTTTT. As protein: CASSLASWGQGTGELFF.

The rearrangement joins TRBV7-2 to TRBJ1-3; maybe TRBD1 (5 bases). In germline, CDR1 is SGHTA, CDR2 FQGNSA. The CDR3 is 14 amino acids. The V gene lost 10 bases and the J gene lost 0 bases, with 13 bases spanning the gap. CDR3 nucleotide sequence: TGTGCCACCGTTGACAGAAGCTCTGGAAACACCATATATTTT. Its protein product is CATVDRSSGNTIYF.

In this sample, this clonotype turned up a few times. The chain employs TRBV6-1 and TRBJ2-7, with D possibly TRBD1 on 5 matching bases. This CDR3 region has 11 residues. The germline V and J ends were trimmed by 7 bases and 3 bases, with 7 bases remaining between them. The germline CDR1 and CDR2 sequences are MNHNS and SASEGT. The CDR3 sequence: CASTQGYEQYF. In DNA form, the CDR3 reads TGTGCCAGCACCCAGGGCTACGAGCAGTACTTC.

The sample holds many counts of this clonotype. The chain joins TRBV20-1 to TRBJ2-7; TRBD2 aligns across 14 bases. The germline gives CDR1 DFQATT, CDR2 SNEGSKA (reference sequence). V was pared by 5 bases and J by 10 bases, with 10 bases of the junction left unmatched. There are 14 residues in the CDR3. CDR3 in amino acids: CSAGRPGLAGEQYF. In DNA form, the CDR3 reads TGCAGTGCTGGCCGACCGGGACTAGCGGGAGAACAGTACTTC.

The rearrangement joins TRBV19 to TRBJ1-6; maybe TRBD1 (6 bases). Germline V CDR1 and CDR2: LNHDA, SQIVND (reference sequence). The CDR3 consists of 14 residues. Between the trimmed V and J ends, which lost 3 bases and 7 bases, there was a span of 10 bases. This CDR3 is CASSIGRGNSPLHF. Here the CDR3 DNA reads TGTGCCAGTAGTATTGGCAGGGGCAATTCACCCCTCCACTTT.

This clonotype was counted at least ten times. The chain uses TRBV12-3 or TRBV12-4 and TRBJ1-3; a possible D gene is TRBD1 (5 bases). The CDR3 has 14 amino acids. Trimming removed 6 bases from V and 0 bases from J, with 9 bases in between. The CDR3 coding sequence is TGTGCCAGCAGCCTTGGGGGCTCTGGAAACACCATATATTTT. It encodes CASSLGGSGNTIYF.